A selection of T cell receptor beta chains follows, all from one sample in a study of OX40 agonist ivuxolimab in advanced cancers. This table comes from immunoSEQ multiplex PCR, and its TCRdb copy is limited to in-frame clones, with some not included. The table lists 45,000 to 65,000 clones, more than 80% of them singletons, with about a tenth in the top ten. The source was CD4+ or CD8+ T cells sorted from blood, collected in a trial of the OX40 agonist ivuxolimab. Receptor source: an adult with an advanced solid tumor such as melanoma, head and neck, liver or kidney cancer. Each CDR3 is given with its conserved first and last residue. Each record gives: V gene, J gene, clone size, D gene, CDR3 DNA, CDR3 protein. A D gene is named only where the DNA matches it firmly. The size of a clone is reported for some rows only, either as once, few or many, or as a class for expanded clones.

TRBV28	TRBJ1-1	.	.	TGTGCCAGCAGTTCCCCTGGGGCCACTGAAGCTTTCTTT	CASSSPGATEAFF
TRBV6-1	TRBJ1-5	.	.	TGTGCCAGCAGTGACCTTGGACGGAGCAATCAGCCCCAGCATTTT	CASSDLGRSNQPQHF
TRBV16	TRBJ2-5	.	.	TGTGCCAGCAGCCGCCAAGAGACCCAGTACTTC	CASSRQETQYF
TRBV29-1	TRBJ2-3	.	.	TGCAGCGTTGTAGGCCAGCGGACCACAGATACGCAGTATTTT	CSVVGQRTTDTQYF
TRBV5-6	TRBJ2-2	.	TRBD1	TGTGCCAGCAGCTTGGAGGGGGCGGTTGAGGAGCTGTTTTTT	CASSLEGAVEELFF
TRBV14	TRBJ1-2	.	.	TGTGCCAGCAGCCCTCGCGCTAACTATGGCTACACCTTC	CASSPRANYGYTF
TRBV6-1	TRBJ1-5	.	.	TGTGCCAGCAGTGAAGCTTCAGGGCTGAATCAGCCCCAGCATTTT	CASSEASGLNQPQHF
TRBV28	TRBJ1-6	.	TRBD1	TGTGCCAGCGTCAGTGGACAGGGGAATTCACCCCTCCACTTT	CASVSGQGNSPLHF
TRBV13	TRBJ1-3	.	TRBD1	TGTGCCAGCAGCCCGACTCCGGGACAGGGGCTTAACTCTGGAAACACCATATATTTT	CASSPTPGQGLNSGNTIYF
TRBV5-1	TRBJ2-2	once	TRBD1	TGCGCCAGCAGTCGTCGGGGGACAGGGCTCACCGGGGAGCTGTTTTTT	CASSRRGTGLTGELFF
TRBV7-6	TRBJ2-2	.	TRBD2	TGTGCCAGCAGCTATAGCGGGAGTACGAACGGGGAGCTGTTTTTT	CASSYSGSTNGELFF
TRBV6-1	TRBJ2-1	.	TRBD2	TGTGCCAGCAGCGTCTCGGGACTAGCGGGTAATGAGCAGTTCTTC	CASSVSGLAGNEQFF
TRBV7-9	TRBJ1-3	.	.	TGTGCCAGCAGCCCCGACTATAGCTCTGGAAACACCATATATTTT	CASSPDYSSGNTIYF
TRBV7-2	TRBJ1-2	.	.	TGTGCCAGCAGCGAGGGACGGTTTTATGGCTACACCTTC	CASSEGRFYGYTF
TRBV18	TRBJ1-2	.	TRBD1	TGTGCCAGCTCACTGGGACAGGGAGAAAACTATGGCTACACCTTC	CASSLGQGENYGYTF
TRBV28	TRBJ2-6	.	TRBD1	TGTGGCGCCGGGACAGCGCTCTCTGGGGCCAACGTCCTGACTTTC	CGAGTALSGANVLTF
TRBV6-5	TRBJ2-2	.	.	TGTGCCAGCAGTTACTCGACAGCGGGGAACACCGGGGAGCTGTTTTTT	CASSYSTAGNTGELFF
TRBV12-5	TRBJ1-1	.	.	TGTGCTAGTGGTTTGGTTTTGCATCAGGCTTTCTTT	CASGLVLHQAFF
TRBV2	TRBJ2-7	once	.	TGTGCCAGCAGCGGCCACTACGAGCAGTACTTC	CASSGHYEQYF
TRBV30	TRBJ1-1	.	TRBD1	TGTGCCTGGAGTAGCGAGGACAGGGGAGGCACTGAAGCTTTCTTT	CAWSSEDRGGTEAFF
TRBV9	TRBJ2-5	.	TRBD2	TGTGCCAGCAGCCCGGGGACTAGCGGGAGATTTCTAGAGACCCAGTACTTC	CASSPGTSGRFLETQYF
TRBV6-1	TRBJ1-6	.	TRBD1	TGTGCCAGCAAGGACAGGGGGGGAAATTCACCCCTCCACTTT	CASKDRGGNSPLHF
TRBV7-2	TRBJ2-3	.	.	TGTGCCAGCAGCCCATTGGGGGATACGCAGTATTTT	CASSPLGDTQYF
TRBV2	TRBJ2-1	.	.	TGTGCCAGCAGTGAGGACTCTGGCTCCTACAATGAGCAGTTCTTC	CASSEDSGSYNEQFF
TRBV6-1	TRBJ2-7	.	TRBD2	TGTGCCAGCAGATCCAGCGGGGCCACCTCCTACGAGCAGTACTTC	CASRSSGATSYEQYF
TRBV2	TRBJ2-6	.	.	TGTGCCAGCATTCTGCTCAAGGGCAAGGGAAGTGGGGCCAACGTCCTGACTTTC	CASILLKGKGSGANVLTF
TRBV11-2	TRBJ2-2	.	.	TGTGCCAGCAGCTCGCAGATCACCGGGGAGCTGTTTTTT	CASSSQITGELFF
TRBV10-3	TRBJ2-3	.	.	TGTGCCATCAGCCGCGGGATGGGGACAGATACGCAGTATTTT	CAISRGMGTDTQYF
TRBV19	TRBJ1-6	once	TRBD1	TGTGCCAGCCAGATGTGGAGAGAGGCAGGGGGGAATTCACCCCTCCACTTT	CASQMWREAGGNSPLHF
TRBV15	TRBJ2-7	once	.	TGTGCCACCAGCAGAGATGGCTACGAGCAGTACTTC	CATSRDGYEQYF
TRBV27	TRBJ1-5	once	.	TGTGCCAGCAGCCAGGGTAGAGGCAATCAGCCCCAGCATTTT	CASSQGRGNQPQHF
TRBV18	TRBJ2-1	.	.	TGTGCCAGCTCACTTAACTCCCTGGGCAATGAGCAGTTCTTC	CASSLNSLGNEQFF
TRBV28	TRBJ2-5	.	.	TGTGCCAGCAGTTCCGGACAACTACAAGAGACCCAGTACTTC	CASSSGQLQETQYF
TRBV2	TRBJ1-1	.	TRBD1	TGTGCCAGCAGAGGGACAGGGTTTTCGGGCGAAGCTTTCTTT	CASRGTGFSGEAFF
TRBV10-3	TRBJ2-3	.	.	TGTGCCATCAGTGAACCAGGGACAGATACGCAGTATTTT	CAISEPGTDTQYF
TRBV6-1	TRBJ2-7	.	.	TGTGCCAGCAGGAGGACGGAGACCTACGAGCAGTACTTC	CASRRTETYEQYF
TRBV27	TRBJ1-2	.	.	TGTGCCAGCAGTTCCGGAGGGGGGCTCGGCTACACCTTC	CASSSGGGLGYTF
TRBV5-4	TRBJ2-5	.	.	TGTGCCAGCAGCTATAGTCCTCCAGAGACCCAGTACTTC	CASSYSPPETQYF
TRBV29-1	TRBJ2-3	.	.	TGCAGCGCCACTTCCGTGGGATCCACAGATACGCAGTATTTT	CSATSVGSTDTQYF
TRBV6-1	TRBJ2-5	.	.	TGTGCCATTATGACTCGCCGGGAGACCCAGTACTTC	CAIMTRRETQYF
TRBV29-1	TRBJ2-1	.	.	TGCAGCGTTGAAGGGAGGAGGACTATAGCTTACAATGAGCAGTTCTTC	CSVEGRRTIAYNEQFF
TRBV20-1	TRBJ2-5	.	.	TGCAGTGCTAGTGCCAGGACCCAGTACTTC	CSASARTQYF
TRBV28	TRBJ1-2	.	TRBD1	TGTGCCAGCAGTTTAGGGACAGTGGGCTACACCTTC	CASSLGTVGYTF
TRBV7-2	TRBJ1-4	once	.	TGTGCCAGCAGCTTCCCGGGACCTAATGAAAAACTGTTTTTT	CASSFPGPNEKLFF
TRBV7-8	TRBJ2-7	.	.	TGTGCCAGCAGCTTGGGCAGGGTCAGCTACTACGAGCAGTACTTC	CASSLGRVSYYEQYF